Given below is one T cell receptor (beta chain) in context. The entry originates in a study of blood T cell repertoires in COVID-19. The protocol was immunoSEQ multiplex PCR, while the TCRdb copy is restricted to in-frame clones and leaves out a portion. The sample carries just under 65,000 clones, roughly 85% recorded once. CDR1 is LGHDT and CDR2 is YNNKEL in the germline V gene (reference sequence). This CDR3 region has 18 residues. Trimming shortened V by 4 bases and J by 5 bases, and 26 bases separated the two germline ends. The J gene is TRBJ1-2, the V gene TRBV3-1 (or the pseudogene TRBV3-2); no definite D call. The sequence came from a middle-aged man with acute or convalescent COVID-19. The sequenced material came from peripheral blood. CDR3 loop: CASSLTDQGSKGGYGYTF. The CDR3, as DNA: TGTGCCAGCAGCCTTACGGACCAAGGTTCAAAAGGAGGGTATGGCTACACCTTC.